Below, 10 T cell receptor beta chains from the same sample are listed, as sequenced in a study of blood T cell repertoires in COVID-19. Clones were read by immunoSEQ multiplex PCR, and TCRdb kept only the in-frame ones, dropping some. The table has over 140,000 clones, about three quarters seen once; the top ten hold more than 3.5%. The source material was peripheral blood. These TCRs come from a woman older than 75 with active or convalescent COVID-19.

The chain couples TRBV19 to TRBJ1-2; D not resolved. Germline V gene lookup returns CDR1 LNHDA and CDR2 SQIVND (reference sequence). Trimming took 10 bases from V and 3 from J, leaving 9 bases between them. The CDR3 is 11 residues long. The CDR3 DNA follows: TGTGCCACCTCGGGGTACTATGGCTACACCTTC. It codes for CATSGYYGYTF.

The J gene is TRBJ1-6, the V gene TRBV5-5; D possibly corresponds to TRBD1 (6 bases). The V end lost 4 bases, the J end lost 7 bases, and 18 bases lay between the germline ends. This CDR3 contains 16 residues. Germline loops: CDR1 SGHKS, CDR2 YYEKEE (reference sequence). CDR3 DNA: TGTGCCAGCAGCCGACCGCCAGGGGCCTTGAATTCACCCCTCCACTTT. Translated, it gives CASSRPPGALNSPLHF. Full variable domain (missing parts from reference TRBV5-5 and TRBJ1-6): DAGVTQSPTHLIKTRGQQVTLRCSPISGHKSVSWYQQVLGQGPQFIFQYYEKEERGRGNFPDRFSARQFPNYSSELNVNALLLGDSALYLCASSRPPGALNSPLHFGNGTRLTVT.

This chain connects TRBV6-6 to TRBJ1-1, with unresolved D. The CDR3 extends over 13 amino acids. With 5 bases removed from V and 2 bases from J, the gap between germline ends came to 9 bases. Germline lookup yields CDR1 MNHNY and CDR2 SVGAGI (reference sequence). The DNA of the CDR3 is TGTGCCAGCAGTAAAACAAGTAACACTGAAGCTTTCTTT. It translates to CASSKTSNTEAFF.

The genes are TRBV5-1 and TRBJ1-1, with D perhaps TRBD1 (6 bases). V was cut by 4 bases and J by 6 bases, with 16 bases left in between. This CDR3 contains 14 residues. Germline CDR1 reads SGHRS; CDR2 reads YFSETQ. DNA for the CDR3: TGCGCCAGCAGCGCTGGACAGATTAAAGCTGAAGCTTTCTTT. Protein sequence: CASSAGQIKAEAFF.

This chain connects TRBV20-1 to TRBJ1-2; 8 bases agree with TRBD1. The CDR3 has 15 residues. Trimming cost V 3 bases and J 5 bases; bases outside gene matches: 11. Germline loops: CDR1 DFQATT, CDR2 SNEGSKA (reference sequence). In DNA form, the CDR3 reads TGCAGTGCTAGTATAAGGCAGGGGGCGCTTTATGGCTACACCTTC. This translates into CSASIRQGALYGYTF.

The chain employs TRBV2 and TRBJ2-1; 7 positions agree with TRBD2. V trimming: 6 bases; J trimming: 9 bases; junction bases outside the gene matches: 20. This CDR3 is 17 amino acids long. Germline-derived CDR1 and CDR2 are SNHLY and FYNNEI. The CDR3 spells CASRDGLGGVYRGEQFF. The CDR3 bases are TGTGCCAGCAGAGACGGTCTTGGGGGGGTCTATAGGGGTGAGCAGTTCTTC.

In nucleotides, the CDR3 is TGTGCCAGCAGGAGAGGGACTAACTATGGCTACACCTTC. It is translated as CASRRGTNYGYTF. This chain joins TRBV27 and TRBJ1-2; D is uncertain. The CDR3 consists of 13 residues. With 6 bases removed from V and 0 bases from J, the gap between germline ends came to 8 bases. CDR1 and CDR2 (germline): MNHEY, SMNVEV (reference sequence).

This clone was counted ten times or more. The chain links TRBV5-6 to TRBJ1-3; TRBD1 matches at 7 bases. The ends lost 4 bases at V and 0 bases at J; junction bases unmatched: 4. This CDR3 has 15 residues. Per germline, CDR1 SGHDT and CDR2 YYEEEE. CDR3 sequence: CASSGRQGSGNTIYF. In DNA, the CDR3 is TGTGCCAGCAGCGGACGACAGGGCTCTGGAAACACCATATATTTT.

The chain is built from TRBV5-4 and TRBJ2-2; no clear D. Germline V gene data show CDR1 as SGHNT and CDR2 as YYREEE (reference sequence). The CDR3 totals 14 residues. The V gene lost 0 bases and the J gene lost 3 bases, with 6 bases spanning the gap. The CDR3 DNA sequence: TGTGCCAGCAGCTTGGGTCGGGACACCGGGGAGCTGTTTTTT. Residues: CASSLGRDTGELFF.

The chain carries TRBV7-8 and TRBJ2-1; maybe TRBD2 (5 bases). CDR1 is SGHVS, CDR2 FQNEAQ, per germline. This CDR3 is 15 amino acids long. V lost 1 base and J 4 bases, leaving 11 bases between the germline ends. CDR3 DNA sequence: TGTGCCAGCAGCTTAGTCCGAGGGCCATACAATGAGCAGTTCTTC. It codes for CASSLVRGPYNEQFF.